The 14 T cell receptor beta chains below come from one sample, sequenced in a study of cytomegalovirus exposure and HLA in healthy donors. PCR amplification relied on 60 Vbeta primers (plus 13 Jbeta primers). Method: immunoSEQ multiplex PCR; TCRdb's copy keeps in-frame clones and lacks some. The sample shows about 110,000 clones, roughly 70% of them seen only once. Sequenced input: PBMCs. These TCRs come from a woman aged 40 to 50 in good health and CMV-seropositive.

The chain is built from TRBV2 and TRBJ1-1; D might be TRBD1 (5 bases). The germline gives CDR1 SNHLY, CDR2 FYNNEI. Trimming removed 10 bases from V and 4 bases from J, with 13 bases in between. The length of the CDR3 is 12 residues. CDR3 region: CATQAYGTEAFF. The DNA for the CDR3 is TGTGCCACACAGGCATACGGCACTGAAGCTTTCTTT.

The V call is TRBV7-2, the J call TRBJ1-5; no clear D. The V gene lost 5 bases and the J gene lost 0 bases, with 11 bases spanning the gap. Germline CDR1 reads SGHTA; CDR2 reads FQGNSA. This CDR3 is 15 amino acids long. This CDR3 reads CASSPWASSNQPQHF. CDR3 bases: TGTGCCAGCAGCCCGTGGGCCAGTAGCAATCAGCCCCAGCATTTT.

The V gene is TRBV6-5, the J gene TRBJ2-3, with 10 bases that match TRBD1. Unmatched junction bases numbered 2, after V lost 2 bases and J lost 3 bases. Germline lookup yields CDR1 MNHEY and CDR2 SVGAGI. The CDR3 extends over 15 amino acids. CDR3 bases: TGTGCCAGCAGTTACGGGACAGGGGTAACAGATACGCAGTATTTT. Its translation: CASSYGTGVTDTQYF.

This clone turned up a few times. V is TRBV7-2 and J is TRBJ1-4; perhaps TRBD1 as D (6 bases). The CDR3 contains 15 residues. The V gene's germline CDR1 is SGHTA and CDR2 FQGNSA. Deletions cut 5 bases from V and 7 bases from J, with 17 bases between. In nucleotides, the CDR3 is TGTGCCAGCAGCCCATGGGGGGGCCTGGGTGAAAAACTGTTTTTT. Translating it yields CASSPWGGLGEKLFF.

The V call is TRBV9, the J call TRBJ1-3; D may be TRBD1 (6 bases). Trimming pared 3 bases from V and 10 bases from J, leaving 20 bases between. The CDR3 extends over 15 amino acids. From germline, CDR1 is SGDLS and CDR2 YYNGEE. CDR3 region: CASSATQGIKGTIYF. The CDR3 nucleotides read TGTGCCAGCAGCGCTACACAGGGAATTAAAGGGACCATATATTTT.

In its sample, this clone was seen a few times. The chain recombines TRBV2 with TRBJ1-1, with D maybe TRBD1 (6 bases). V shed 4 bases and J shed 4 bases, with 13 bases lying between them. The CDR3 has 14 amino acids. Germline CDR1 SNHLY, CDR2 FYNNEI. The CDR3 loop is CASSATGLGTEAFF. The CDR3 coding sequence is TGTGCCAGCAGTGCAACAGGGCTCGGCACTGAAGCTTTCTTT.

V and J are TRBV4-3 and TRBJ1-2; D remains ambiguous. Per germline, CDR1 LGHNA and CDR2 YSLEER. V was trimmed by 2 bases and J by 6 bases, leaving 10 bases between them. This CDR3 is built from 13 residues. The CDR3 bases are TGCGCCAGCAGCCAAAGAGAGGGTGATGGCTACACCTTC. It yields the protein CASSQREGDGYTF.

This clone was counted between two and nine times. The J gene is TRBJ1-1, the V gene TRBV5-4, with TRBD1 identical over 7 bases. CDR1 SGHNT and CDR2 YYREEE come from the germline V gene (reference sequence). The junction had 7 bases not matched to a gene; V was cut back by 0 bases and J by 11 bases. CDR3 length equals 13 residues. CDR3 residues: CASSLEGGGRAFF. For the CDR3, the DNA is TGTGCCAGCAGCTTGGAAGGGGGCGGGAGGGCTTTCTTT.

The chain combines TRBV7-6 with TRBJ1-5; D gene unclear. The CDR3 runs to 13 residues. Per the germline V gene, CDR1 is SGHVS and CDR2 is FNYEAQ. V was shortened by 5 bases and J by 3 bases, with 8 bases between the two germline ends. In nucleotides, the CDR3 is TGTGCCAGCAGCCGAGATAACAATCAGCCCCAGCATTTT. It specifies CASSRDNNQPQHF.

The chain joins TRBV19 to TRBJ2-7, with TRBD2 matching over 10 bases. CDR3 length: 16 residues. Per germline, CDR1 LNHDA and CDR2 SQIVND (reference sequence). V trimming: 6 bases; J trimming: 3 bases; junction bases outside the gene matches: 11. CDR3 coding DNA: TGTGCCAGTAGCGTGATAGCGGGGGGCCAATTCTACGAGCAGTACTTC. This translates into CASSVIAGGQFYEQYF.

V is TRBV5-1 and J is TRBJ2-3, with D perhaps TRBD1 (5 bases). The length of the CDR3 is 16 residues. Trimming cost V 1 base and J 6 bases, with 18 bases left between them. CDR1 SGHRS and CDR2 YFSETQ come from the germline V gene. CDR3 residues: CASSLWSTGLADTQYF. CDR3 DNA: TGCGCCAGCAGCTTGTGGTCTACAGGCCTCGCGGATACGCAGTATTTT.

The rearrangement uses TRBV5-4 and TRBJ2-1, with TRBD2 identical over 10 bases. Germline V gives CDR1 SGHNT, CDR2 YYREEE (reference sequence). The CDR3 has 17 amino acids. J lost 0 bases, V lost 3 bases, and 6 bases had no gene match. CDR3 protein: CASSSSGGVSSYNEQFF. CDR3 coding DNA: TGTGCCAGCAGCTCGAGCGGGGGGGTCAGCTCCTACAATGAGCAGTTCTTC.

The rearrangement uses TRBV10-3 and TRBJ2-7; no reliable D call. This CDR3 contains 14 residues. Trimming stripped 7 bases from V and 6 bases from J, with 19 bases between. Per the germline V gene, CDR1 is ENHRY and CDR2 is SYGVKD. As DNA, the CDR3 is TGTGCCATCACTCCAGATGAGAGGATATCCGAGCAGTACTTC. This gives the protein CAITPDERISEQYF.

This clone has only a few counts. V is TRBV6-1 and J is TRBJ1-3, with unresolved D. The CDR3 is 15 amino acids. Germline V lookup: CDR1 MNHNS, CDR2 SASEGT. Trimming shortened V by 4 bases and J by 3 bases, and 13 bases separated the two germline ends. The CDR3 nucleotides read TGTGCCAGCAGTGTCATACCCCTCGGTGGAAACACCATATATTTT. Translating gives CASSVIPLGGNTIYF.